This TCR beta chain originates from a study of radiation and T cells in renal cell carcinoma (dated by TCRdb to about 2020). Context from the whole study: The samples were obtained from a clinical trial, where primary renal cell carcinomas were treated with 15 Gy stereotactic body radiation therapy and then removed by nephrectomy 4 weeks afterward. In total, approximately 53 samples underwent TCR beta sequencing: around 25 tumors plus 27 peripheral blood samples. Across all 55 or so samples, several million unique CDR3 nucleotide sequences, encoding 2,658,974 unique CDR3 amino acid sequences, were identified. Study-wide findings and limitations: Because the trial had a single-armed design, the trial could not examine how radiation dose or scheduling affected the TCR repertoire. Because pretreatment tumor biopsies were not available, the study could not determine whether clonotypes were already present within the tumor at baseline. Tracking of blood repertoire dynamics stopped at roughly four weeks after treatment, with no follow-up past that point. In blood, the top tumor clonotypes increased from baseline to 2 weeks after radiation and then shrank by 4 weeks, which suggests a temporary expansion of tumor-resident clones.

According to the study, the label for this sample's time point signals: blood 2 weeks post-SBRT. The intended sense of this specimen's treatment or condition label: 15 Gy SBRT to primary tumor, nephrectomy 4 weeks later. To follow tumor-enriched clonotypes, peripheral blood was collected serially from radiation-treated patients at baseline and again at 2 weeks and 4 weeks after SBRT. Renal cell carcinoma with clear cell pathology was present in all patients. Genomic DNA for TCR sequencing was prepared using the QIAamp DNA Blood Mini Kit (Qiagen). Samples were included in the analyses only if all quality control checks were passed. As to this clone: There is no known antigen for this receptor. The sample holds no much larger clone one base away, and base qualities are not on file.

The CDR3 numbers 16 residues from cysteine through phenylalanine. Here the CDR3 DNA is all that survives: 48 bases in frame from base 1. From the germline V gene, CDR1 is SGDLS and CDR2 is YYNGEE. V trim: 5 bases; J trim: 0 bases; unmatched bases: 7. TCR beta libraries were generated from genomic DNA with the immunoSEQ kit, following the manufacturer's recommendations. To prepare the libraries, a first multiplex PCR with proprietary primers was run, followed by a second PCR that added unique barcodes, and a bead cleanup was done after each round. A kit-provided positive control reaction and a negative control reaction were included in every sample batch. The final libraries were assessed on an Agilent 4200 TapeStation D1000 ScreenTape, pooled by volume, and quantified by qPCR. Sequencing ran on an Illumina NextSeq500 with a MidOutput 150-cycle cartridge, using 156 Read1 and 15 Index1 cycles with kit custom primers. The pooled library was loaded at about 1 pM, and roughly 20% PhiX control was spiked in. The study's own analysis went as follows. Vendor-processed data were analyzed in R, and a clonotype was defined as all T cells sharing the same CDR3 nucleotide sequence. For clone abundance analyses, frequencies were normalized to the 10,000 most abundant clones in each sample. Public T cell clones, averaging fewer than five per sample, were removed before analysis. An abundance difference of at least 32-fold between compartments was the criterion for calling clonotypes tumor-enriched or baseline blood-enriched. A beta-binomial differential abundance model was applied to find clonotypes that expanded or contracted between blood time points. Tumor-blood repertoire similarity was measured with the Baroni-Urbani and Buser coefficient, and group comparisons used two-tailed Wilcoxon tests in R. Here the immuneACCESS table is served through TCRdb, limited to in-frame sequences with V and J called. Missing clones are a known gap in these copies; in checked studies unresolved V genes cover under half, and the rest lacks a known reason. That table furnishes V, J and clone size, whereas the DNA furnished D and trimming. The sample table holds some 120,000 clones, of which roughly 91% were seen once. Approximately 6% of the sample belongs to the ten largest clones.

The sequence is built from TRBV9 and TRBJ2-3, with 9 bases in between that match TRBD2. The sequencing here drew on blood, taken from a patient whose treatment included radiotherapy and nephrectomy. The clonotype was recovered from a woman in her 70s with renal cell carcinoma. The DNA sequence is given as TGTGCCAGCAGGGGAGGGACTAGCCTAAGCACAGATACGCAGTATTTT. This gives the protein CASRGGTSLSTDTQYF.